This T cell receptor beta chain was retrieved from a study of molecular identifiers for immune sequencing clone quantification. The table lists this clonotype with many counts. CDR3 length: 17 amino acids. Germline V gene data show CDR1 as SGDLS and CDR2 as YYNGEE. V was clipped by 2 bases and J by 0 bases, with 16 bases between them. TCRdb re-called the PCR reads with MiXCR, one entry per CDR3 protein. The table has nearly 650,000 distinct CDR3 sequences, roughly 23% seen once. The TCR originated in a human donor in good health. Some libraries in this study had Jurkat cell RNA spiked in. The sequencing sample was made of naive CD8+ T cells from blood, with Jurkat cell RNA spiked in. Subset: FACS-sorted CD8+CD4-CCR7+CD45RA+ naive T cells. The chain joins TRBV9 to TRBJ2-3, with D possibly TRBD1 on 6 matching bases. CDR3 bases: TGTGCCAGCAGCGTCTACGGGACAACCCATAGCACAGATACGCAGTATTTT. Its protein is CASSVYGTTHSTDTQYF.